The clone carrying this TCR beta chain was seen more than once but under ten times. Its antigen remains unidentified. These data originate in a study of identical twins. Unmatched junction bases numbered 2, after V lost 7 bases and J lost 6 bases. The germline V gene has CDR1 SQVTM and CDR2 ANQGSEA. This CDR3 region has 12 residues. Study-wide points: The study found weaker excess twin sharing in beta out-of-frame sequences.

TCRdb independently ran MiXCR on the 5' RACE reads; one entry per CDR3 protein. In the table there are under 300,000 distinct CDR3 sequences, 9.5% to 15% of which are singletons. These data also formed part of another study, on yellow fever vaccine responses in identical twins. That paper states: Twins reportedly showed a vaccine T cell response that seemed partly convergent and partly personalized.

Sequencing was performed on memory (CD45RO+) T cells sorted from blood. The rearrangement uses TRBV29-1 and TRBJ1-4; the match to TRBD1 covers 10 bases. The TCR sequence derives from a woman in her late teens or twenties in good health. CDR3 loop: CSGQGADEKLFF. The DNA for the CDR3 is TGCAGCGGACAGGGGGCGGATGAAAAACTGTTTTTT.